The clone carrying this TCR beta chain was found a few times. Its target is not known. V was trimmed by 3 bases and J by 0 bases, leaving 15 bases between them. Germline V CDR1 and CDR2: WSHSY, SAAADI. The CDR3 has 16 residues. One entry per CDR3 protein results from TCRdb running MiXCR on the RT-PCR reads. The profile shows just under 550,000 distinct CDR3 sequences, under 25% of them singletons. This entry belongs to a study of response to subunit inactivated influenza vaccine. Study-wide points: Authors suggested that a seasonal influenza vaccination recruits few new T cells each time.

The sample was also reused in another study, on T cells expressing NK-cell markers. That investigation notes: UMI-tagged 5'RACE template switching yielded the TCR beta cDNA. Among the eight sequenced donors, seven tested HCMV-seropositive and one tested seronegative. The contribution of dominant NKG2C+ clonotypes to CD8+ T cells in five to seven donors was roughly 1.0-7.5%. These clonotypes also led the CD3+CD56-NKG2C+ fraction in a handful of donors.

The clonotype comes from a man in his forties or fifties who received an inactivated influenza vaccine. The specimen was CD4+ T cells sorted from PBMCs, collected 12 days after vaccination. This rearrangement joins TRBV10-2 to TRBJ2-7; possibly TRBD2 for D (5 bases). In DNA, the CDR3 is TGCGCCAGCAGTGACCTCCGGCCCACTAGCTCCTACGAGCAGTACTTC. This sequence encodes CASSDLRPTSSYEQYF.